This is a list of T cell receptor beta chains from one sample in a study of post-analysis software for immune sequencing data. TCRdb used MiXCR to reprocess the PCR reads, holding one entry per CDR3 protein. Of 250,000 to 300,000 distinct CDR3 sequences detected, 36% appear once; the ten largest clones hold 4% to 6%. Sequencing was carried out using blood. These receptors were taken from a girl aged 5-17 years with multiple sclerosis. Both conserved end residues are part of each CDR3. The D gene is left open where the match is weak.

TRBV20-1	TRBJ1-5	NA	CSARRRGITSNQPQHF
TRBV7-9	TRBJ2-1	TRBD1	CASSPRTGTGVDEQFF
TRBV5-1	TRBJ2-3	NA	CASSWGQGLTDTQYF
TRBV5-1	TRBJ2-5	NA	CASSSGTTQETQYF
TRBV5-1	TRBJ2-7	TRBD1	CASSVGQADEQYF
TRBV15	TRBJ2-1	TRBD2	CATSRERGSGSVNEQFF
TRBV5-5	TRBJ1-4	TRBD1	CASTEQGATNEKLFF
TRBV28	TRBJ1-3	TRBD1	CASSLWPSSDRGYGNTIYF
TRBV5-1	TRBJ2-1	TRBD2	CASSPRIAGYHEQFF
TRBV27	TRBJ2-1	NA	CASRLALSSYNEQFF
TRBV27	TRBJ1-1	TRBD1	CASTQGTGTGTEAFF
TRBV3-1	TRBJ2-1	NA	CASSQGLEHEQFF
TRBV28	TRBJ2-1	NA	CASSLFGNEQFF
TRBV28	TRBJ2-2	NA	CASSLWSGADTGELFF
TRBV6-2/TRBV6-3	TRBJ1-5	NA	CASSYRVHQPQHF
TRBV5-6	TRBJ1-2	NA	CASSLRGYGGYTF
TRBV5-1	TRBJ2-7	TRBD2	CASSLLSGGYEQYF
TRBV29-1	TRBJ2-5	NA	CSVEERETQYF
TRBV20-1	TRBJ2-5	TRBD2	CSALSTGLAPETQYF
TRBV4-2	TRBJ2-1	TRBD2	CASSRKRREAPYNEQFF
TRBV14	TRBJ1-6	NA	CAGSQPPSPLHF
TRBV28	TRBJ1-1	NA	CASSLSQGVRANTEAFF
TRBV24-1	TRBJ2-7	TRBD2	CATSDFGTSGRGSNEQYF
TRBV29-1	TRBJ1-5	NA	CSVRGRGVEQPQHF
TRBV4-1	TRBJ1-1	TRBD1	CASSQDPGQGVNTEAFF
TRBV4-1	TRBJ2-3	NA	CASSQGATGTGTQYF
TRBV5-1	TRBJ2-1	TRBD2	CASSPRWTSGRPYNEQFF
TRBV5-1	TRBJ2-1	NA	CASSLSAKPMGNEQFF
TRBV20-1	NA	TRBD2	CSAGTSGGAVEQYF
TRBV3-1	TRBJ1-1	NA	CASSQDWGGTEAFF
TRBV24-1	TRBJ2-5	NA	CATSDGQVQETQYF
TRBV3-1	TRBJ1-2	TRBD1	CASKNGTANPYGYTF
TRBV7-3	TRBJ2-5	TRBD2	CASSSNQGTTETQYF
TRBV7-6	TRBJ1-1	NA	CASSLEVISEAFF
TRBV7-2	TRBJ2-3	NA	CASSLFEVRLSSDTQYF
TRBV12-5	TRBJ2-7	NA	CASANPDRIYEQYF
TRBV7-9	TRBJ2-3	NA	CASSLAAGGDTQYF
TRBV29-1	TRBJ1-1	NA	CSADRQNTEAFF
TRBV6-5	TRBJ1-1	NA	CASSLQPNTEAFF
TRBV24-1	TRBJ2-3	NA	CATSDRPGGNKNTQYF
TRBV11-1	TRBJ2-3	TRBD2	CASSALAGTDTQYF
TRBV5-6	TRBJ2-4	TRBD2	CASSILANRGSWTKNIQYF
TRBV7-2	TRBJ1-2	TRBD1	CASSLALSTTGDYGYTF
TRBV4-2	TRBJ2-6	NA	CASSQEPGSGANVLTF
TRBV4-2	TRBJ2-4	NA	CASSQDHAGFVNIQYF
TRBV20-1	TRBJ2-7	TRBD2	CSASTSGGFSYEQYF
TRBV7-2	TRBJ2-1	TRBD2	CASSLWGTSGTLGPQFF
TRBV10-3	TRBJ2-5	TRBD2	CAISARGGQETQYF
TRBV20-1	TRBJ2-7	NA	CSARWGAGEQYF
TRBV11-3	TRBJ2-1	TRBD2	CASSLGGSPRNEQFF
TRBV20-1	TRBJ2-3	TRBD1	CSASGTGSTDTQYF
TRBV12-3/TRBV12-4	TRBJ1-6	NA	CASSPVGSYNSPLHF
TRBV11-2	TRBJ2-6	TRBD1	CASSLTGGPSSGANVLTF
TRBV28	TRBJ2-1	NA	CASSFPQRGQFF
TRBV18	TRBJ2-1	NA	CASSRAMPDFNEQFF
TRBV7-2	TRBJ2-3	NA	CASSSRGGNTQYF
TRBV5-1	TRBJ1-5	NA	CASSLGPNAPQHF